This T cell receptor (beta chain) was observed in a study of blood T cell repertoires in COVID-19. Looking at the study overall: Sites in the United States, Italy and Spain provided acute and convalescent COVID-19 samples. PBMCs, B-cell-depleted T cells, or T cells were the source of the cDNA or gDNA that made up the material.

How the authors handled the data: Amplification with reference gene primers provided the estimates of nucleated cell counts. Libraries were prepared by immunoSEQ multiplex PCR; TCRdb keeps only in-frame clonotypes and omits some of them. V and J calls and clone size are as listed in that table; D and trimming were resolved from the DNA. The sample includes about 270,000 clones, 80% to 85% of them seen just once. Per the germline V gene, CDR1 is LNHDA and CDR2 is SQIVND (reference sequence). This CDR3 spans 14 amino acids. V lost 2 bases to trimming and J lost 10 bases; unmatched junction nucleotides: 8.

The sequencing input was peripheral blood. The clonotype originates from a woman in her fifties or sixties with active or convalescent COVID-19. V and J are TRBV19 and TRBJ2-5, with 9 bases that match TRBD1. This CDR3 is CASSIIGTGSSQYF. DNA for the CDR3: TGTGCCAGTAGTATAATAGGGACAGGGAGTAGCCAGTACTTC.